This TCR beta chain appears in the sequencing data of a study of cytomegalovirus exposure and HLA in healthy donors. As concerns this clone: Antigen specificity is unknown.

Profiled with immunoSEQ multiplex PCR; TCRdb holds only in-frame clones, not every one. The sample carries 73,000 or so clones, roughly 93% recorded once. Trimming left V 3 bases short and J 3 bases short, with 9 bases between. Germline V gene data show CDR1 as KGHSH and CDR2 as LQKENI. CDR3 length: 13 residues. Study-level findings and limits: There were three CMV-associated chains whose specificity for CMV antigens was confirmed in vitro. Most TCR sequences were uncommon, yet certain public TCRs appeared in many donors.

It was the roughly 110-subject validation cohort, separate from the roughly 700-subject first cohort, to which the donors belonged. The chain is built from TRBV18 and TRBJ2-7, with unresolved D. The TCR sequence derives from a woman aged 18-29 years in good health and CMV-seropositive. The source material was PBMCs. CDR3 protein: CASSPATVYEQYF. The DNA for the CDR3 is TGTGCCAGCTCACCCGCAACGGTCTACGAGCAGTACTTC.